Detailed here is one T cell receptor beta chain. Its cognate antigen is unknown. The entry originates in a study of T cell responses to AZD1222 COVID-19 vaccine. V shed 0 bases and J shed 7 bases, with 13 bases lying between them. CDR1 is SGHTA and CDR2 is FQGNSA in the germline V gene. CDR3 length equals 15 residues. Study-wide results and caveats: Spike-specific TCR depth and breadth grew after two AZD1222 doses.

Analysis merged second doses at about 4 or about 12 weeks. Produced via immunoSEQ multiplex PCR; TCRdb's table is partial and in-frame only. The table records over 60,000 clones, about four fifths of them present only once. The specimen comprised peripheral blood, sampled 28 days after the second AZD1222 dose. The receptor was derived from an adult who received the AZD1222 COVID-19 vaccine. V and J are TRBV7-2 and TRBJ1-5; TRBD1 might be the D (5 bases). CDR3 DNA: TGTGCCAGCAGCTTAGCCGCAGGGCCTAAGCAGCCCCAGCATTTT. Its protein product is CASSLAAGPKQPQHF.